Listed below are T cell receptor beta chains from one sample, sequenced in a study of blood T cell repertoires in COVID-19. The repertoire was sequenced with immunoSEQ multiplex PCR; TCRdb's copy has only in-frame clones and lacks some. The data contain 180,000 or so clones, around 82% of them singletons. The sample comprised peripheral blood. These receptors came from a man between 60 and 75 years old who had recovered from COVID-19. Each CDR3 is given with its conserved first and last residue. A D gene is named only where the DNA matches it firmly. Some rows mark clone size as missing; the rest say once, few, many or name a class of expanded clone.

TRBJ2-7 | - | - | TRBV5-5 | CASSSNALSPYEQYF | TGTGCCAGCAGCTCCAACGCCCTAAGCCCCTACGAGCAGTACTTC
TRBJ2-7 | TRBD1 | once | TRBV29-1 | CSVADRGRPSYEQYF | TGCAGCGTTGCGGACAGGGGGCGCCCCTCCTACGAGCAGTACTTC
TRBJ1-1 | - | - | TRBV12-3/TRBV12-4 | CASSFPGTEAFF | TGTGCCAGCAGTTTCCCAGGGACTGAAGCTTTCTTT
TRBJ1-5 | - | - | TRBV4-2 | CASSQDSGGNQPQHF | TGTGCCAGCAGCCAAGACTCCGGGGGCAATCAGCCCCAGCATTTT
TRBJ2-7 | - | few | TRBV24-1 | CATSLSRGEQYF | TGTGCCACCAGTTTGTCGCGGGGCGAGCAGTACTTC
TRBJ1-4 | TRBD1 | once | TRBV6-5 | CAISGQYNEKLFF | TGTGCCATCTCGGGACAGTACAATGAAAAACTGTTTTTT
TRBJ1-2 | TRBD1 | - | TRBV30 | CAWSEGQGYYGYTF | TGTGCCTGGAGTGAGGGACAGGGGTACTATGGCTACACCTTC
TRBJ1-1 | - | - | TRBV11-1 | CASSTRTGPYGGSFF | TGTGCCAGCAGCACAAGGACGGGCCCCTACGGGGGGTCTTTCTTT
TRBJ2-5 | TRBD2 | - | TRBV11-2 | CASSLGAGGQETQYF | TGTGCCAGCAGCTTGGGAGCCGGGGGGCAAGAGACCCAGTACTTC
TRBJ1-6 | TRBD1 | - | TRBV6-5 | CASSRDSSYNSPLHF | TGTGCCAGCAGTAGGGACAGCTCCTATAATTCACCCCTCCACTTT
TRBJ2-1 | - | - | TRBV19 | CASTKKGGSYNEQFF | TGTGCCAGTACCAAGAAAGGGGGCTCCTACAATGAGCAGTTCTTC
TRBJ1-2 | - | - | TRBV20-1 | CSASTDYGYTF | TGCAGTGCTAGTACAGACTATGGCTACACCTTC
TRBJ2-7 | - | - | TRBV5-6 | CASTRGGAAYEQYF | TGTGCCAGCACCCGAGGAGGGGCCGCCTACGAGCAGTACTTC
TRBJ1-5 | - | few | TRBV2 | CASSEVRQRNQPQHF | TGTGCCAGCAGTGAAGTACGACAGCGCAATCAGCCCCAGCATTTT
TRBJ2-1 | TRBD2 | - | TRBV19 | CASSSRLAGGLDEQFF | TGTGCCAGTAGTTCTCGACTAGCGGGGGGGCTGGATGAGCAGTTCTTC
TRBJ1-1 | - | few | TRBV6-6 | CASRSTGGEAFF | TGTGCCAGCAGATCAACCGGGGGAGAAGCTTTCTTT
TRBJ1-2 | - | - | TRBV20-1 | CSALGGLGYTF | TGCAGTGCTTTGGGGGGGCTCGGCTACACCTTC
TRBJ2-5 | - | - | TRBV15 | CATSRDRGQETQYF | TGTGCCACCAGCAGAGACAGGGGCCAAGAGACCCAGTACTTC
TRBJ1-2 | - | - | TRBV7-9 | CASSPRTDTGYGYTF | TGTGCCAGCAGCCCCCGGACAGATACTGGCTATGGCTACACCTTC
TRBJ2-2 | - | - | TRBV3-1/TRBV3-2 | CASSFFQGAESGELFF | TGTGCCAGCAGCTTCTTTCAAGGGGCCGAGTCGGGGGAGCTGTTTTTT
TRBJ1-1 | - | - | TRBV7-8 | CASSSISQGANTEAFF | TGTGCCAGCAGCTCCATTTCCCAAGGGGCGAACACTGAAGCTTTCTTT
TRBJ1-4 | TRBD1 | - | TRBV4-3 | CASSQDRGQGAATNEKLFF | TGCGCCAGCAGCCAAGATCGGGGACAGGGGGCCGCAACTAATGAAAAACTGTTTTTT
TRBJ1-2 | TRBD1 | - | TRBV19 | CASSSGQGRDTF | TGTGCCAGTAGTTCAGGACAGGGTCGTGACACCTTC
TRBJ2-2 | - | - | TRBV24-1 | CATSHTFGGPGELFF | TGTGCCACCAGCCACACCTTTGGAGGGCCCGGGGAGCTGTTTTTT
TRBJ2-3 | - | few | TRBV6-1 | CASSELAGRDGPDTQYF | TGTGCCAGCAGTGAACTGGCAGGGCGGGACGGCCCAGATACGCAGTATTTT
TRBJ2-5 | TRBD2 | - | TRBV7-2 | CASSPSGGLVETQYF | TGTGCCAGCAGTCCTAGCGGGGGGCTGGTGGAGACCCAGTACTTC
TRBJ2-5 | TRBD1 | - | TRBV7-2 | CASSPGGQGQETQYF | TGTGCCAGCAGCCCCGGAGGACAGGGACAAGAGACCCAGTACTTC
TRBJ1-1 | TRBD1 | - | TRBV5-6 | CASSLPGGYGTEAFF | TGTGCCAGCAGCTTGCCAGGGGGCTATGGCACTGAAGCTTTCTTT
TRBJ1-3 | - | once | TRBV9 | CASTRGIEAGNTIYF | TGTGCCAGCACCAGGGGTATCGAGGCTGGAAACACCATATATTTT
TRBJ2-2 | - | - | TRBV5-1 | CASSMRSAAGELFF | TGCGCCAGCAGCATGCGGTCGGCGGCCGGGGAGCTGTTTTTT
TRBJ1-3 | - | - | TRBV9 | CASSDPIGGGNTIYF | TGTGCCAGCAGCGACCCCATAGGGGGAGGAAACACCATATATTTT
TRBJ1-6 | - | - | TRBV19 | CASSMWQDNSPLHF | TGTGCCAGTAGTATGTGGCAGGATAATTCACCCCTCCACTTT
TRBJ1-2 | TRBD1 | - | TRBV6-5 | CASTAPGQGRGYTF | TGTGCCAGCACCGCCCCGGGACAGGGCCGCGGCTACACCTTC
TRBJ2-3 | - | - | TRBV5-1 | CASSTDYQLVDTQYF | TGCGCCAGCAGCACGGACTATCAGTTAGTAGATACGCAGTATTTT
TRBJ2-1 | TRBD2 | - | TRBV5-5 | CASSLSGPSYNEQFF | TGTGCCAGCAGCCTTAGCGGGCCATCCTACAATGAGCAGTTCTTC
TRBJ1-6 | - | few | TRBV5-1 | CASSLGVGDAVTNSPLHF | TGCGCCAGCAGCTTGGGTGTAGGAGATGCGGTAACTAATTCACCCCTCCACTTT
TRBJ1-1 | - | - | TRBV5-4 | CASSLAAAIGTEAFF | TGTGCCAGCAGCTTAGCGGCCGCGATTGGCACTGAAGCTTTCTTT
TRBJ1-2 | - | - | TRBV6-5 | CASSYLLGGGYGYTF | TGTGCCAGCAGCTACCTTTTGGGCGGGGGCTATGGCTACACCTTC
TRBJ2-1 | TRBD2 | - | TRBV27 | CASSLGLAGGEQFF | TGTGCCAGCAGTTTAGGACTAGCGGGGGGTGAGCAGTTCTTC
TRBJ1-6 | - | - | TRBV19 | CASSIAPQSPLHF | TGTGCCAGTAGTATAGCCCCCCAGTCACCCCTCCACTTT
TRBJ2-7 | TRBD1 | - | TRBV18 | CASSPPEGQGRGYEQYF | TGTGCCAGCTCACCACCGGAGGGACAGGGGCGAGGGTACGAGCAGTACTTC
TRBJ1-5 | - | - | TRBV7-9 | CASSLQGGNQPQHF | TGTGCCAGCAGCCTACAGGGTGGCAATCAGCCCCAGCATTTT
TRBJ1-5 | - | - | TRBV7-8 | CASSLVVGGAGGNQPQHF | TGTGCCAGCAGCTTAGTAGTGGGGGGGGCGGGAGGCAATCAGCCCCAGCATTTT
TRBJ2-3 | TRBD1 | - | TRBV5-5 | CASSLTGASTDTQYF | TGTGCCAGCAGCCTGACAGGGGCTAGCACAGATACGCAGTATTTT
TRBJ2-1 | TRBD2 | - | TRBV9 | CASSVTSDSYNEQFF | TGTGCCAGCAGCGTTACTAGCGACTCATACAATGAGCAGTTCTTC